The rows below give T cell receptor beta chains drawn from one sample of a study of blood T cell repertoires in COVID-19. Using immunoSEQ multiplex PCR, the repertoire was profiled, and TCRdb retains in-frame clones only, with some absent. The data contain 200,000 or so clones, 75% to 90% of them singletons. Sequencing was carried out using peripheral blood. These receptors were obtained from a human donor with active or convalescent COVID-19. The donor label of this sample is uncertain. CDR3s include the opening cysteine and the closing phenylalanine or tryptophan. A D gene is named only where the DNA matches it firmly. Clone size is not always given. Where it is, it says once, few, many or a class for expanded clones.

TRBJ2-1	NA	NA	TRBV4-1	TGCGCCAGCAGTCTCGGACGAGGGGGCTCCTACAATGAGCAGTTCTTC	CASSLGRGGSYNEQFF
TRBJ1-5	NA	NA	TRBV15	TGTGCCACCAGCGCCCGGGGTTATAGCAATCAGCCCCAGCATTTT	CATSARGYSNQPQHF
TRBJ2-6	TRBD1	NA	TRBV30	TGTGCCTGGAGGGGGACAGGGGCCTCTGGGGCCAACGTCCTGACTTTC	CAWRGTGASGANVLTF
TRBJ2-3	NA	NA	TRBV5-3	TGTGCCAGAAGCTTGGGAGAAGGCACAGATACGCAGTATTTT	CARSLGEGTDTQYF
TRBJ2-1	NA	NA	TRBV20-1	TGCAGTGTATTTCCGGAGAATGAGCAGTTCTTC	CSVFPENEQFF
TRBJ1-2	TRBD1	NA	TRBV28	TGTGCCAGCGGGACAGCCTATGGCTACACCTTC	CASGTAYGYTF
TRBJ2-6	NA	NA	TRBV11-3	TGTGCCAGCAGCTTTGGTAGCTCTGGGGCCAACGTCCTGACTTTC	CASSFGSSGANVLTF
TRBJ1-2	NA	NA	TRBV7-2	TGTGCCAGCAGCTTAGCAGGTAGCTTTAACTATGGCTACACCTTC	CASSLAGSFNYGYTF
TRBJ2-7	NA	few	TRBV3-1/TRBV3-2	TGTGCCAGCAGCCAAGATAATCAAATTGTCGGGGGACGAAGACACTTC	CASSQDNQIVGGRRHF
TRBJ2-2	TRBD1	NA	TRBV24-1	TGTGCCACCAGTGATACGGGACAGGGGGCATCCGGGGAGCTGTTTTTT	CATSDTGQGASGELFF
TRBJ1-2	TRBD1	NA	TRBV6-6	TGTGCCAGCAGTACGCTCGGACAGGGATTCCTCTATGGCTACACCTTC	CASSTLGQGFLYGYTF
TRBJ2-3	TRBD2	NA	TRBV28	TGTGCCAGCAGTTCCATTCACCTGGGGGGGACTAGCGACACAGATACGCAGTATTTT	CASSSIHLGGTSDTDTQYF
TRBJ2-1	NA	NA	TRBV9	TGTGCCAGCACCGGGCGATTAGGGGCCGGTGAGCAGTTCTTC	CASTGRLGAGEQFF
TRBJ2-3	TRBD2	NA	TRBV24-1	TGTGCCACCAGTGAGACTAGCGGGACAGATACGCAGTATTTT	CATSETSGTDTQYF
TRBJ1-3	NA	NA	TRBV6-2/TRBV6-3	TGTGCCAGCAGTTACTTCGGGATCTCTGGAAACACCATATATTTT	CASSYFGISGNTIYF
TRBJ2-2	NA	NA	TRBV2	TGTGCCACCCTAAGGGGGGAGCGGGGTACCGGGGAGCTGTTTTTT	CATLRGERGTGELFF
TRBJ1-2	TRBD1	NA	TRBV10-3	TGTGCCGTCGGGGCCGGGACAGGGGACGGCTACACCTTC	CAVGAGTGDGYTF
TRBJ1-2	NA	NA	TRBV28	TGTGCCAGCAGTCCTGGGACACACTCACAATACTTC	CASSPGTHSQYF
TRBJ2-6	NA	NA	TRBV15	TGTGCCACCAGCAAGGAGGGAGCTGGGGCCAACGTCCTGACTTTC	CATSKEGAGANVLTF
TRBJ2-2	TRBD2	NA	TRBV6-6	TGTGCCAGCAGTTACTCGAGGAGCGGGGGGGCCGGGGAGCTGTTTTTT	CASSYSRSGGAGELFF
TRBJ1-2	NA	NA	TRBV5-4	TGTGCCAGCAGCTTTGGGGGCCTCACCTATGGCTACACCTTC	CASSFGGLTYGYTF
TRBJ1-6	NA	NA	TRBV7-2	TGTGCCAGCAGCTTAGAAACAGCAAATTCACCCCTCCACTTT	CASSLETANSPLHF
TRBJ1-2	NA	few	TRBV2	TGTGCCAGCAGTGAAGTCGACTCCCGGCACTATGGCTACACCTTC	CASSEVDSRHYGYTF
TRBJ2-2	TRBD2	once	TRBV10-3	TGTGCCATCAGTGCTGCGGGAGCTATCACCGGGGAGCTGTTTTTT	CAISAAGAITGELFF
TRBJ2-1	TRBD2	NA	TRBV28	TGTCACAGCGGGGGGGCCCGGAACTCCTACAATGAGCAGTTCTTC	CHSGGARNSYNEQFF
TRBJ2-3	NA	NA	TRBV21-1	TGTGCCAGCAGCAAACTAATGACTAGCGGTAGCACAGATACGCAGTATTTT	CASSKLMTSGSTDTQYF
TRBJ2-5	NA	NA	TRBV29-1	TGCAGCGTAGGGACAGGGTGGCGCGCGGGAGGGAGAGAGACCCAGTACTTC	CSVGTGWRAGGRETQYF
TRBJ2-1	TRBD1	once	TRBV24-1	TGTGCCACCAGTGATTTTGACAGGGCTGATTCCTACAATGAGCAGTTCTTC	CATSDFDRADSYNEQFF
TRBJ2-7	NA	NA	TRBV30	TGTGCCTGGATGAAGCGGGGGACAGGGACCTACGAGCAGTACTTC	CAWMKRGTGTYEQYF
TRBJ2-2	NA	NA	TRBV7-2	TGTGCCAGCAGCTCGGGACATACCTTAACTACCGGGGAGCTGTTTTTT	CASSSGHTLTTGELFF
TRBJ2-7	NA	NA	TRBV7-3	TGTGCCAGCAGCTTAGGGCAGGGCACGTCCTACGAGCAGTACTTC	CASSLGQGTSYEQYF
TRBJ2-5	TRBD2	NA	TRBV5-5	TGTGCCAGCAGCTCCCTAGCGGGGGCGGCCACACAGACCCAGTACTTC	CASSSLAGAATQTQYF
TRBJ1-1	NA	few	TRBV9	TGTGCCAGCAGCGTAGGGCCAGGTGGGCACACTGAAGCTTTCTTT	CASSVGPGGHTEAFF
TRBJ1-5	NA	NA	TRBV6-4	TGTGCCAGTGGGTCAATAGTGTCTAGGAGGAATCAGCCCCAGCATTTT	CASGSIVSRRNQPQHF
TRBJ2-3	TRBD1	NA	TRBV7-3	TGTGCCAGCAGCCCCTCGGACAGGGGGTGGAGAGATACGCAGTATTTT	CASSPSDRGWRDTQYF
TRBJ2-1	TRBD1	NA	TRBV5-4	TGTGCCAGCAGCTTAAGTGGGGGGACAGGTCCCTACAATGAGCAGTTCTTC	CASSLSGGTGPYNEQFF
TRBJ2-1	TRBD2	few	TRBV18	TGTGCCAGCTCACCTAAGTCTGGCGGGGGGGCCTACTACAATGAGCAGTTCTTC	CASSPKSGGGAYYNEQFF
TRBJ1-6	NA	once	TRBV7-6	TGTGCCAGCAGATCTCAGGGTAATTCACCCCTCCACTTT	CASRSQGNSPLHF
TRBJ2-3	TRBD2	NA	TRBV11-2	TGTGCCAGCAGGGCCGGAGCGGGGGGGCTTAGAGATACGCAGTATTTT	CASRAGAGGLRDTQYF
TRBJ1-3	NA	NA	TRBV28	TGTGCCAGCAGCCTAGACAGCCCCGGGGGAAACACCATATATTTT	CASSLDSPGGNTIYF
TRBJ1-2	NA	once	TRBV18	TGTGCCAGCTCACCGCAGACAGACTATGGCTACACCTTC	CASSPQTDYGYTF
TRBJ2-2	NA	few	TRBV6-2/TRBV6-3	TGTGCCAGCAGTTACGACATCCGTTTAGGCAGACCCACCGGGGAGCTGTTTTTT	CASSYDIRLGRPTGELFF
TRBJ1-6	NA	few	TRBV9	TGTGCCAGCAGCGTGGGGAGCTCCTATAATTCACCCCTCCACTTT	CASSVGSSYNSPLHF
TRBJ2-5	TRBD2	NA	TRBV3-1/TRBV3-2	TGTGCCAGCAGCCCCCCGTTCGCTAGCGGGGGGGAAAAAGAGACCCAGTACTTC	CASSPPFASGGEKETQYF
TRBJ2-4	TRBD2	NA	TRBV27	TGTGCCAGCAGTGTTACCGGGACTAGCGGTGCAGCCAAAAACATTCAGTACTTC	CASSVTGTSGAAKNIQYF
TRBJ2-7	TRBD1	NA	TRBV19	TGTGCCAGTAGTATGGGACAGGGAAGAACCCACGAGCAGTACTTC	CASSMGQGRTHEQYF
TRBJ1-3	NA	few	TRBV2	TGTGCCAGCTCGACAGACTCTGGAAACACCATATATTTT	CASSTDSGNTIYF
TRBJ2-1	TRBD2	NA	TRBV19	TGTGCCAGTAGTCCTAGCGGGAGGGCCATTTACAATGAGCAGTTCTTC	CASSPSGRAIYNEQFF